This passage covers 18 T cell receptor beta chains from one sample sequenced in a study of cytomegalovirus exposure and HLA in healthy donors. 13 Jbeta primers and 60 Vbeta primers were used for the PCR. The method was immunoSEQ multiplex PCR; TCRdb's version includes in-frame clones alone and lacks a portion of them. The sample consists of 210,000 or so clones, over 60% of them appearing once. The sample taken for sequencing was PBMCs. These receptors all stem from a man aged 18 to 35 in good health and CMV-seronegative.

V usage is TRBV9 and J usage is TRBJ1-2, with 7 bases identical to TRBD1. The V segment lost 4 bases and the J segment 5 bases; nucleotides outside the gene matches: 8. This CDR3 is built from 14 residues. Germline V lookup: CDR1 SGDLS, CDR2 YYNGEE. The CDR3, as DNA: TGTGCCAGCAGCCCACAGGGGAACCCATATGGCTACACCTTC. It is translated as CASSPQGNPYGYTF.

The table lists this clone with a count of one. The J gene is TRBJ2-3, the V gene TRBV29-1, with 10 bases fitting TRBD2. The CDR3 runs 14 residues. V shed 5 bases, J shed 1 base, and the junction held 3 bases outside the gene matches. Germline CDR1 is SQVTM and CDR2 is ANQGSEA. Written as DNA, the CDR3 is TGCAGCGTTAAACTAGCGGGACGCACAGATACGCAGTATTTT. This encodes CSVKLAGRTDTQYF.

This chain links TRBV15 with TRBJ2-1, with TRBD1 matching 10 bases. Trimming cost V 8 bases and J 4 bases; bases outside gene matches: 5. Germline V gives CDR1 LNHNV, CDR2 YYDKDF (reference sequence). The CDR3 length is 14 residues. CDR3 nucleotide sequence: TGTGCCACCGCCCGGGACAGGGGTTACAATGAGCAGTTCTTC. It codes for CATARDRGYNEQFF.

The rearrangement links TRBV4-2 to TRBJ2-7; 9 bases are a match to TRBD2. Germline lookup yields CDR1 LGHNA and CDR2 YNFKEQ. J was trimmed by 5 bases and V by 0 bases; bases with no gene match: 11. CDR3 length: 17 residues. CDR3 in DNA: TGTGCCAGCAGCCAAGATCGCAGTCTAGCGGGGCGAGACGAGCAGTACTTC. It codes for CASSQDRSLAGRDEQYF.

This chain's CDR3 is CASSATGAGNTIYF. CDR3 DNA: TGTGCCAGCAGCGCGACAGGGGCTGGAAACACCATATATTTT. The V and J genes are TRBV11-2 and TRBJ1-3; 8 positions match TRBD1. Unmatched junction bases numbered 2, after V lost 5 bases and J lost 2 bases. The germline gives CDR1 SGHAT, CDR2 FQNNGV. The CDR3 totals 14 residues.

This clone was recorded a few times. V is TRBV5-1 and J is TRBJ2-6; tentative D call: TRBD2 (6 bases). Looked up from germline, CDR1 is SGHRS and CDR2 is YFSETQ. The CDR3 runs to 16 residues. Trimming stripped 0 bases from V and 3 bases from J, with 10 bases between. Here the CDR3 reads CASSLAGGYGANVLTF. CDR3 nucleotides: TGCGCCAGCAGCTTGGCCGGGGGTTATGGGGCCAACGTCCTGACTTTC.

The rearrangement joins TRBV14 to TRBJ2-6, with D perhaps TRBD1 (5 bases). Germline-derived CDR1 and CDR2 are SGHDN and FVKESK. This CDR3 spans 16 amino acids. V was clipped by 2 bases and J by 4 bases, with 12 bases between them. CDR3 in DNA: TGTGCCAGCAGCCAACCAACAGGCCGGGGGGCCAACGTCCTGACTTTC. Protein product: CASSQPTGRGANVLTF.

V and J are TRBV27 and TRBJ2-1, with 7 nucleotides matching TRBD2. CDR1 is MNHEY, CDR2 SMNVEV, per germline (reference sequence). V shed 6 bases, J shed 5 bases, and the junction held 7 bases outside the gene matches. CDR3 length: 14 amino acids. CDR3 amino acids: CASSPAGTHNEQFF. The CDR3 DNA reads TGTGCCAGCAGCCCAGCGGGAACCCACAATGAGCAGTTCTTC.

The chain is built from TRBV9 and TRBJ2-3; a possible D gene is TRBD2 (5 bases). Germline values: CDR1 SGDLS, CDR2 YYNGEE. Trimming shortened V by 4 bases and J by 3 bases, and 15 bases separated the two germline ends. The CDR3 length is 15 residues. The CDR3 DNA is TGTGCCAGCAGCCCTTCCCTAGGAGGTACAGATACGCAGTATTTT. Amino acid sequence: CASSPSLGGTDTQYF.

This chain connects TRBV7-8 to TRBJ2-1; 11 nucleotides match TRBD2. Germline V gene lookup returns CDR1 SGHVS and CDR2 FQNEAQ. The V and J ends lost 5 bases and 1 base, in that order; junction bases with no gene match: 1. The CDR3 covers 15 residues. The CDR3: CASSRLAGSYNEQFF. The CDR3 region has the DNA TGTGCCAGCAGCAGACTAGCGGGATCCTACAATGAGCAGTTCTTC.

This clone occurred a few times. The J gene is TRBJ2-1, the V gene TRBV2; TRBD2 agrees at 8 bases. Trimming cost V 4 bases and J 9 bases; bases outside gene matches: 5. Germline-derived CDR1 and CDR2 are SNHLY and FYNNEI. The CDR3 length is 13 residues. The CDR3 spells CASSVRAGGEQFF. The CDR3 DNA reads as TGTGCCAGCAGTGTTCGGGCGGGGGGTGAGCAGTTCTTC. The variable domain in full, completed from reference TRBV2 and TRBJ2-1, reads EPEVTQTPSHQVTQMGQEVILRCVPISNHLYFYWYRQILGQKVEFLVSFYNNEISEKSEIFDDQFSVERPDGSNFTLKIRSTKLEDSAMYFCASSVRAGGEQFFGPGTRLTVL.

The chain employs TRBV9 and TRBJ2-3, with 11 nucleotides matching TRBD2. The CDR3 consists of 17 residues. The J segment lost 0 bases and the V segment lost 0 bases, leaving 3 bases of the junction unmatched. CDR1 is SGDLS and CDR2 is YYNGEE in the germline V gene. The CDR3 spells CASSVGLAGGSTDTQYF. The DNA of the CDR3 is TGTGCCAGCAGCGTAGGGCTAGCGGGAGGAAGCACAGATACGCAGTATTTT.

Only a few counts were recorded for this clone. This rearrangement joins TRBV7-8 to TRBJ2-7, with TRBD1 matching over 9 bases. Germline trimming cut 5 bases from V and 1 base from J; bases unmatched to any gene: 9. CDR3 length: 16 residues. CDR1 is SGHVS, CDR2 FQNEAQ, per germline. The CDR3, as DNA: TGTGCCAGCAGCCTCCCGACCGGGACAGGGTCCTACGAGCAGTACTTC. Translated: CASSLPTGTGSYEQYF.

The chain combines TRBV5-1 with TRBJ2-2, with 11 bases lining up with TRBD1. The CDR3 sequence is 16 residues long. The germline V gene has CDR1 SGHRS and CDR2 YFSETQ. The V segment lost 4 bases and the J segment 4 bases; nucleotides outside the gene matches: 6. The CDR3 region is CASSDRTGGGTGELFF. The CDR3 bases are TGCGCCAGCAGCGACCGGACAGGGGGCGGCACCGGGGAGCTGTTTTTT.

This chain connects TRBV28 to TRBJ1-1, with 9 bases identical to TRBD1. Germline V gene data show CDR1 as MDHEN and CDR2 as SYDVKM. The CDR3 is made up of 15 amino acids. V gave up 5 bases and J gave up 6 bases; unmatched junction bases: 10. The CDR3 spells CASSRTGTGRPEAFF. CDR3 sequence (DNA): TGTGCCAGCAGTCGTACTGGGACAGGGCGACCTGAAGCTTTCTTT.

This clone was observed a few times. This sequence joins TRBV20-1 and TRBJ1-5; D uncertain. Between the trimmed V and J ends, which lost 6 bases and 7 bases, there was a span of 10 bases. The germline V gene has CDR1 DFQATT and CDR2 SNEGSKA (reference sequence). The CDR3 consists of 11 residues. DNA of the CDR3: TGCAGTGCAAAGAACGGGCAGCCCCAGCATTTT. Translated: CSAKNGQPQHF.

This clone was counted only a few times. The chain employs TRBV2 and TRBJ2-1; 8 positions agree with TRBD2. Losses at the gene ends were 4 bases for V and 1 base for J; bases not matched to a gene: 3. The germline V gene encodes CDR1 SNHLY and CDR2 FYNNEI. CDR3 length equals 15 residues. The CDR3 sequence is CASSAGGRSYNEQFF. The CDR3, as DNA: TGTGCCAGCAGTGCGGGAGGGCGGTCCTACAATGAGCAGTTCTTC.

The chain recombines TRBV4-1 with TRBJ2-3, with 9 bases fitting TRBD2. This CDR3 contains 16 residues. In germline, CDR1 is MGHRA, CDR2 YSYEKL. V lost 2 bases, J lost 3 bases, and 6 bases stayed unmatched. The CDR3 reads CASSQSLAGSTDTQYF. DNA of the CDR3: TGCGCCAGCAGCCAATCTCTAGCGGGAAGTACAGATACGCAGTATTTT.